Listed here are 6 T cell receptor beta chains from one sample, sequenced in a study of blood T cell repertoires in COVID-19. Profiling relied on immunoSEQ multiplex PCR, and the TCRdb table lists in-frame clones only, not all of them. This table holds a few hundred thousand clones, 75% to 90% found once. Sequenced input: peripheral blood. The receptors were sampled from a woman younger than 35 with acute or convalescent COVID-19.

This clone has just a few counts. J is TRBJ2-2 and V is TRBV4-1; D is possibly TRBD2 (6 bases). The CDR3 covers 16 residues. The germline V and J ends were trimmed by 0 bases and 1 base, with 9 bases remaining between them. Germline assignment: CDR1 MGHRA and CDR2 YSYEKL. DNA of the CDR3: TGCGCCAGCAGCCAAGAAGGGCGGGGGAACACCGGGGAGCTGTTTTTT. Its translation is CASSQEGRGNTGELFF.

V is TRBV29-1 and J is TRBJ1-1; TRBD1 aligns across 9 bases. The CDR3 totals 19 residues. Per the germline V gene, CDR1 is SQVTM and CDR2 is ANQGSEA. Unmatched junction bases numbered 25, after V lost 8 bases and J lost 3 bases. This CDR3 is CSFLAPPGQGRLVDTEAFF. The DNA for the CDR3 is TGCAGCTTCCTCGCCCCTCCGGGACAGGGAAGGCTGGTCGACACTGAAGCTTTCTTT.

V is TRBV9 and J is TRBJ2-6, with 8 nucleotides matching TRBD1. The CDR3 length is 19 residues. CDR1 and CDR2 from the germline V gene are SGDLS and YYNGEE. V trimming: 0 bases; J trimming: 0 bases; junction bases outside the gene matches: 8. CDR3 nucleotide sequence: TGTGCCAGCAGCGTAGACGAGACAGGGGTCGGCTCTGGGGCCAACGTCCTGACTTTC. It translates to CASSVDETGVGSGANVLTF.

Comment on this clone: At the DNA level, this CDR3 is encoded by other sequences in the same sample as well. The chain has TRBV9 and TRBJ1-2; D remains unclear. This CDR3 is built from 14 residues. Germline V gives CDR1 SGDLS, CDR2 YYNGEE. Trimming left V 4 bases short and J 3 bases short, with 13 bases between. CDR3 DNA sequence: TGTGCCAGCAGCCCCCCGAGCGGATACTATGGCTACACCTTC. Protein: CASSPPSGYYGYTF.

This chain joins TRBV2 and TRBJ1-1; 7 bases are a match to TRBD1. The CDR3 is made up of 12 amino acids. Germline lookup yields CDR1 SNHLY and CDR2 FYNNEI. Trimming removed 3 bases from V and 9 bases from J; junction bases left unmatched: 4. This CDR3 is CASSDDRDQAFF. The CDR3 nucleotides are TGTGCCAGCAGTGACGACAGGGATCAAGCTTTCTTT.

The chain has TRBV7-9 and TRBJ2-6, with D unclear. This CDR3 has 13 residues. Trimming removed 5 bases from V and 4 bases from J, with 6 bases in between. Germline CDR1 SEHNR, CDR2 FQNEAQ (reference sequence). CDR3 sequence: CASSPSGANVLTF. The CDR3 coding sequence is TGTGCCAGCAGCCCCTCCGGGGCCAACGTCCTGACTTTC.